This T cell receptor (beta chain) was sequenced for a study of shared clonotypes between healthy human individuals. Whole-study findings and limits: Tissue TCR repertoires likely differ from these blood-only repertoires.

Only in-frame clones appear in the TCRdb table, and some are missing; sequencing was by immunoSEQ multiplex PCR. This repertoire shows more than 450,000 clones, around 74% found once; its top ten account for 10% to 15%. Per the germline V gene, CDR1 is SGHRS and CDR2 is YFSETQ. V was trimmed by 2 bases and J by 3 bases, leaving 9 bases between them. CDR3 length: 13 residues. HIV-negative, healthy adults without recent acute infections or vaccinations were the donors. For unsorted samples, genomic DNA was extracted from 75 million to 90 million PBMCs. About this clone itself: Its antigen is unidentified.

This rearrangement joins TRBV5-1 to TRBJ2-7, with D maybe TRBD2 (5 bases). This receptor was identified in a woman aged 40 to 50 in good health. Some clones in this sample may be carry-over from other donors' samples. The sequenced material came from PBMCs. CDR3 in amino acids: CASSLEGVYEQYF. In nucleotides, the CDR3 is TGCGCCAGCAGCTTAGAGGGAGTCTACGAGCAGTACTTC.